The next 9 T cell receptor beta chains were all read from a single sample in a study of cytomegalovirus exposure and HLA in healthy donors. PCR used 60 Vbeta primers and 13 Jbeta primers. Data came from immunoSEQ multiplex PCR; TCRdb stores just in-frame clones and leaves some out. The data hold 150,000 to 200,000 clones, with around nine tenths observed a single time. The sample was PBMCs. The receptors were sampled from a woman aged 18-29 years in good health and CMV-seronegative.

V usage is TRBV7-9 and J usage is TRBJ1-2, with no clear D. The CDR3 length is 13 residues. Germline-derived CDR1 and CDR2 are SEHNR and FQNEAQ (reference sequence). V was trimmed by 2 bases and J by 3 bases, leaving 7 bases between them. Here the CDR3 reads CASSLIFDYGYTF. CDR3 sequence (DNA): TGTGCCAGCAGCTTAATTTTCGACTATGGCTACACCTTC.

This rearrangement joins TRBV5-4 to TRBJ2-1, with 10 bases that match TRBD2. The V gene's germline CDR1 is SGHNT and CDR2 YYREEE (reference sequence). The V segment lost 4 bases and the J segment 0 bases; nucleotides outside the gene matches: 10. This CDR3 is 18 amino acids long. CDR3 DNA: TGTGCCAGCAGCCGGGCAGGTAGCGGGGGGTCCTCCTACAATGAGCAGTTCTTC. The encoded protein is CASSRAGSGGSSYNEQFF.

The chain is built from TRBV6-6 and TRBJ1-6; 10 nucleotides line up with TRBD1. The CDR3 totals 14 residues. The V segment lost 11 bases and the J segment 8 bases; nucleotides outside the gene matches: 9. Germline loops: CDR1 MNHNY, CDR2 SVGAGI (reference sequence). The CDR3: CAVGDRGLDSPLHF. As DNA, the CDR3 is TGTGCCGTCGGGGACAGGGGCCTGGATTCACCCCTCCACTTT.

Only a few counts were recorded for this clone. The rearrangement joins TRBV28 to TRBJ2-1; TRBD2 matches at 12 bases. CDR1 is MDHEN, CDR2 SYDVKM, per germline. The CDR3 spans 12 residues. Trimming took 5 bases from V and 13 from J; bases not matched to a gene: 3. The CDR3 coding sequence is TGTGCCAGCAGTAGACTAGCGGGAGTTCAGTTCTTC. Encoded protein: CASSRLAGVQFF. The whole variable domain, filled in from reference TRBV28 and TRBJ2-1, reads DVKVTQSSRYLVKRTGEKVFLECVQDMDHENMFWYRQDPGLGLRLIYFSYDVKMKEKGDIPEGYSVSREKKERFSLILESASTNQTSMYLCASSRLAGVQFFGPGTRLTVL.

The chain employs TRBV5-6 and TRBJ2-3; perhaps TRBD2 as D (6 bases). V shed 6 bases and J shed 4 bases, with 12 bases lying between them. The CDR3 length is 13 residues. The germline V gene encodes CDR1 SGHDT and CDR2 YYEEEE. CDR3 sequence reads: CASNPSVADTQYF. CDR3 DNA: TGTGCCAGCAACCCTAGCGTGGCAGATACGCAGTATTTT.

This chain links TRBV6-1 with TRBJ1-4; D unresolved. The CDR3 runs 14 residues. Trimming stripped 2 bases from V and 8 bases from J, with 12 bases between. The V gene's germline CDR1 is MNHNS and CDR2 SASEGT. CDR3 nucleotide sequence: TGTGCCAGCAGTGAAAGGAGGAGAGGCGAAAAACTGTTTTTT. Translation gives CASSERRRGEKLFF.

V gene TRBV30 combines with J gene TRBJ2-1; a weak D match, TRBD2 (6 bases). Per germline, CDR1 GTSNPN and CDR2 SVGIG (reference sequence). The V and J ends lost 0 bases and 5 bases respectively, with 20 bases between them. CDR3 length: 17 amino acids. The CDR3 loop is CAWSVAPLLARNNEQFF. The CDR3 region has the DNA TGTGCCTGGAGTGTAGCCCCCCTCCTAGCGAGAAACAATGAGCAGTTCTTC.

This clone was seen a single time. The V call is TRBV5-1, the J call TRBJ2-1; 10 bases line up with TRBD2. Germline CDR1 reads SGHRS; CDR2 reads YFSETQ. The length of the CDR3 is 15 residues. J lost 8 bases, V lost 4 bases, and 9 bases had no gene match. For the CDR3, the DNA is TGCGCCAGCAGCCGGAGGGGACTAGCGATGGATGAGCAGTTCTTC. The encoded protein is CASSRRGLAMDEQFF.

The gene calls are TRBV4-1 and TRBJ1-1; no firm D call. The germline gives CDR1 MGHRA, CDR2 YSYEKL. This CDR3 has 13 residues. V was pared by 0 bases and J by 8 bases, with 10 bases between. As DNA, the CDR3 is TGCGCCAGCAGCCAAGAGGGCAGGTCGGAAGCTTTCTTT. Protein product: CASSQEGRSEAFF.